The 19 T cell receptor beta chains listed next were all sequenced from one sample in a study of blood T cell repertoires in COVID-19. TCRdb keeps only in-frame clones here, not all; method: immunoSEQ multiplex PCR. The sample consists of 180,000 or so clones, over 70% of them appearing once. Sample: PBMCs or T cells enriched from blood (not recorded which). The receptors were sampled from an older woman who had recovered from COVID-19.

CDR3 DNA sequence: TGTGCCAGTAGACCCGAGGGTTTCTATAATTCACCCCTCCACTTT. Translating gives CASRPEGFYNSPLHF. The V gene is TRBV19, the J gene TRBJ1-6, with unresolved D. Looked up from germline, CDR1 is LNHDA and CDR2 is SQIVND (reference sequence). V lost 6 bases, J lost 3 bases, and 12 bases lay in between. CDR3 size: 15 residues.

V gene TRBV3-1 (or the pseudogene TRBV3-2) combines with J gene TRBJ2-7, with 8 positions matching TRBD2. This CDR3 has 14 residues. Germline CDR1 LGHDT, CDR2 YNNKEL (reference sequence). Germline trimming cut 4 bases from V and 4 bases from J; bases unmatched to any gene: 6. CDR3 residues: CASSPPGLGYEQYF. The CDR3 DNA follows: TGTGCCAGCAGCCCCCCGGGACTAGGGTACGAGCAGTACTTC.

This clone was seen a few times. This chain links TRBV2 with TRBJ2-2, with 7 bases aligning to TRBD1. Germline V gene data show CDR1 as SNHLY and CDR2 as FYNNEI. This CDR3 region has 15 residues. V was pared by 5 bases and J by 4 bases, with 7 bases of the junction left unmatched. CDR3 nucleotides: TGTGCCAGCAGTTCCACAGGGGACGTCACCGGGGAGCTGTTTTTT. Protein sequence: CASSSTGDVTGELFF.

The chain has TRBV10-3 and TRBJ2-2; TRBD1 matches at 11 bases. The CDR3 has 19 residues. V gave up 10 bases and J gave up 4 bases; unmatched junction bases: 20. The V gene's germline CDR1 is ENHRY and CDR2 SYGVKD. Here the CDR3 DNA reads TGTGCCACAACGGAAGGGACAGGGGGAACCCGAAGGGTCACCGGGGAGCTGTTTTTT. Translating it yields CATTEGTGGTRRVTGELFF.

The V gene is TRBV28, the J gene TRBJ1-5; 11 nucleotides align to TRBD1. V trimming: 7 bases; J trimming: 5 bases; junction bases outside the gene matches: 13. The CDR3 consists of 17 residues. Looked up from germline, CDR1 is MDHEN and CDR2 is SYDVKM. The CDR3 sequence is CASTYPGTGGKDQPQHF. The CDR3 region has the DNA TGTGCCAGCACCTACCCCGGGACAGGGGGGAAAGATCAGCCCCAGCATTTT.

CDR3 in amino acids: CASSLPTPGAQDGYTF. The CDR3 region has the DNA TGTGCCAGCAGCCTTCCCACCCCAGGGGCCCAGGATGGCTACACCTTC. V is TRBV4-2 and J is TRBJ1-2; D possibly corresponds to TRBD1 (6 bases). The CDR3 has 16 residues. Per the germline V gene, CDR1 is LGHNA and CDR2 is YNFKEQ. V dropped 4 bases and J dropped 6 bases, with 21 bases sitting between them.

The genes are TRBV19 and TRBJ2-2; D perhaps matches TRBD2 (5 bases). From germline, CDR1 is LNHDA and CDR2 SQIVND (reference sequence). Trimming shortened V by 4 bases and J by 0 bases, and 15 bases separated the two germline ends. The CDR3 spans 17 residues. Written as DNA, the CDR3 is TGTGCCAGTAGTAGGGAGTTTGGGATTACGAACACCGGGGAGCTGTTTTTT. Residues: CASSREFGITNTGELFF.

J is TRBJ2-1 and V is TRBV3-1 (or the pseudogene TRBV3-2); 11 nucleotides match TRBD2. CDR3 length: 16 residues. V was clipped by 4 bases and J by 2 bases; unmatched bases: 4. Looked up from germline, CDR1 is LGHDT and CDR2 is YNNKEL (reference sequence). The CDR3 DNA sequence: TGTGCCAGCAGCCCTGGGACTAGCGGCCCCTACAATGAGCAGTTCTTC. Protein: CASSPGTSGPYNEQFF.

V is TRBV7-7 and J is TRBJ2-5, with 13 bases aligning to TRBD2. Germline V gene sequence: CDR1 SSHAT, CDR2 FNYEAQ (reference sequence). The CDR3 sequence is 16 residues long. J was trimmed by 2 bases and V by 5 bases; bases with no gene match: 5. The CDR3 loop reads CASSPGLAGVQETQYF. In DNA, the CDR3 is TGTGCCAGCAGCCCAGGACTAGCGGGAGTTCAAGAGACCCAGTACTTC.

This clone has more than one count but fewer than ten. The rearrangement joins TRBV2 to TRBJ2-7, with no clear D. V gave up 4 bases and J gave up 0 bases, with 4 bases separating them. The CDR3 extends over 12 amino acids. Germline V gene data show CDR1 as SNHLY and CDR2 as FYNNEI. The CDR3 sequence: CASSGLSYEQYF. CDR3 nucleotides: TGTGCCAGCAGTGGGCTCTCCTACGAGCAGTACTTC.

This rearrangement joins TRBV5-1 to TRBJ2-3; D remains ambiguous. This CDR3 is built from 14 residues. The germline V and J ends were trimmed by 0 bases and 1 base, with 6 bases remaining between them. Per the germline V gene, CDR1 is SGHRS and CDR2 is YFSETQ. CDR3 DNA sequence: TGCGCCAGCAGCTTGGTTTCCGGCACAGATACGCAGTATTTT. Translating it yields CASSLVSGTDTQYF.

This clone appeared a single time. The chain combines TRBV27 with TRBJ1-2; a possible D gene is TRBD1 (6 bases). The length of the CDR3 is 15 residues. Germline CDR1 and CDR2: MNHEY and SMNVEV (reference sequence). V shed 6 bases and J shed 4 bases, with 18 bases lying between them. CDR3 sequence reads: CASRRDRYDLYGYTF. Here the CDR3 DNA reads TGTGCCAGCAGACGCGACAGGTATGACCTCTATGGCTACACCTTC.

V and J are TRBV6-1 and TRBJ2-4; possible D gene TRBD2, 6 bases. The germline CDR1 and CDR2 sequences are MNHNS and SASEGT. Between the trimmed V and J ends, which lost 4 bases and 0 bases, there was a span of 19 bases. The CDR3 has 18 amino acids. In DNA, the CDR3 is TGTGCCAGCAGTGGGCCTTTGGGGGGACTCTTAGCCAAAAACATTCAGTACTTC. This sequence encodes CASSGPLGGLLAKNIQYF.

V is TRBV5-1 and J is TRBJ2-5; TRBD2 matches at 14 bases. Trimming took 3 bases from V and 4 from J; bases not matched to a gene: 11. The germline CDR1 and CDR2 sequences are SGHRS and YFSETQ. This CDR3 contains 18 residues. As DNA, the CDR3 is TGCGCCAGCAGCTCAACCGGGACTAGCGGGAGTAGGGGAGAGACCCAGTACTTC. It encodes CASSSTGTSGSRGETQYF.

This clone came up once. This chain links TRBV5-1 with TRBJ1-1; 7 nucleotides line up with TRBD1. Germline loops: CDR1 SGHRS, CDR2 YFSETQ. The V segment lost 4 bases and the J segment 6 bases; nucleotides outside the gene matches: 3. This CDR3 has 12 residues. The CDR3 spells CASSPQGSEAFF. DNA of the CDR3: TGCGCCAGCAGCCCACAGGGGTCTGAAGCTTTCTTT.

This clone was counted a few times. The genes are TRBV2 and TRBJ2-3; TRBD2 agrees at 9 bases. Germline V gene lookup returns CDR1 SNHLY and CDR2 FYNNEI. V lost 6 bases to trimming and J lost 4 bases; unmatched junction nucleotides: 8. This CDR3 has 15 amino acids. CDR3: CASRSMGLAADTQYF. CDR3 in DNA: TGTGCCAGCAGATCAATGGGACTAGCCGCAGATACGCAGTATTTT.

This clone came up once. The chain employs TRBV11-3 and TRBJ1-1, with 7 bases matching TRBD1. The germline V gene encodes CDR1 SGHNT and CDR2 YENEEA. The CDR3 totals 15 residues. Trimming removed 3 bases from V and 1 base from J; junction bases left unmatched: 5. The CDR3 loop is CASSLGGQTNTEAFF. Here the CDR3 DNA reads TGTGCCAGCAGCTTGGGGGGACAGACGAACACTGAAGCTTTCTTT. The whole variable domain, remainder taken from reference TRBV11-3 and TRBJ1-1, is EAGVVQSPRYKIIEKKQPVAFWCNPISGHNTLYWYLQNLGQGPELLIRYENEEAVDDSQLPKDRFSAERLKGVDSTLKIQPAELGDSAVYLCASSLGGQTNTEAFFGQGTRLTVV.

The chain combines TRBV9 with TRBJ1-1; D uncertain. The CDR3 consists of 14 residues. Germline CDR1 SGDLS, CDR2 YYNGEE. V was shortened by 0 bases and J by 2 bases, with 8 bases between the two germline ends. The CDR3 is CASSVGGSNTEAFF. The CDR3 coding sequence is TGTGCCAGCAGCGTAGGAGGGTCTAACACTGAAGCTTTCTTT.

This CDR3 reads CASSRAGTSGTDTQYF. The CDR3, as DNA: TGCGCCAGCTCCCGGGCCGGGACTAGCGGCACAGATACGCAGTATTTT. The genes are TRBV5-1 and TRBJ2-3; the match to TRBD2 covers 10 bases. V lost 7 bases and J lost 1; bases outside the gene matches: 9. Germline V gene lookup returns CDR1 SGHRS and CDR2 YFSETQ. This CDR3 has 16 amino acids.